What follows are 27 T cell receptor beta chains derived from one specimen sequenced in a study of shared clonotypes between healthy human individuals. Profiled with immunoSEQ multiplex PCR; TCRdb holds only in-frame clones, not every one. The sample has approximately 1.4 million clones, 95% to 99% seen once. The sequenced sample was naive CD4+ T cells sorted from blood. Subset here: CD45RA+ positively selected. These receptors were collected from a man aged 25-45 years in good health.

Concerning this clone itself: Distinct nucleotide sequences in the sample also encode this CDR3. The chain is built from TRBV5-1 and TRBJ2-1, with D perhaps being TRBD1 or TRBD2 (5 bases each). The CDR3 is made up of 15 amino acids. The V end was cut by 0 bases, the J end by 0 bases, with 7 bases between. Germline CDR1 reads SGHRS; CDR2 reads YFSETQ. CDR3 sequence: CASSLGGVSYNEQFF. The CDR3 nucleotides read TGCGCCAGCAGCTTGGGAGGGGTCTCCTACAATGAGCAGTTCTTC.

This sequence joins TRBV7-3 and TRBJ2-6; D may be TRBD1 (5 bases). This CDR3 has 16 amino acids. V lost 2 bases to trimming and J lost 4 bases, with 12 bases between them. Germline V CDR1 and CDR2: SGHTA, FQGTGA. CDR3 loop: CASSLLQGSGANVLTF. In DNA form, the CDR3 reads TGTGCCAGCAGCTTACTGCAGGGTTCGGGGGCCAACGTCCTGACTTTC.

This chain uses TRBV7-9 with TRBJ1-2; tentatively, D is TRBD1 (6 bases). The CDR3 is 13 amino acids. The germline V gene encodes CDR1 SEHNR and CDR2 FQNEAQ (reference sequence). Between the trimmed V and J ends, which lost 5 bases and 3 bases, there was a span of 10 bases. CDR3 in amino acids: CASSPGADYGYTF. As DNA, the CDR3 is TGTGCCAGCAGCCCGGGGGCTGACTATGGCTACACCTTC.

The chain uses TRBV27 and TRBJ1-5; D call uncertain. The CDR3 runs 15 residues. V shed 8 bases and J shed 0 bases, with 14 bases lying between them. Germline CDR1 is MNHEY and CDR2 is SMNVEV (reference sequence). Here the CDR3 DNA reads TGTGCCAGCGCGCGGATTGGGAATAGCAATCAGCCCCAGCATTTT. The encoded protein is CASARIGNSNQPQHF.

This clone was picked up one time. The rearrangement links TRBV19 to TRBJ2-2; TRBD2 matches at 10 bases. J gave up 0 bases and V 3 bases, and 4 bases lay outside the gene matches. CDR3 size: 17 residues. Per the germline V gene, CDR1 is LNHDA and CDR2 is SQIVND (reference sequence). Written as DNA, the CDR3 is TGTGCCAGTAGTATGTTAGCGGGAGGTCCGAACACCGGGGAGCTGTTTTTT. The encoded protein is CASSMLAGGPNTGELFF.

This chain links TRBV9 with TRBJ2-2; D gene unclear. The CDR3 has 15 residues. Trimming left V 2 bases short and J 0 bases short, with 8 bases between. Germline V lookup: CDR1 SGDLS, CDR2 YYNGEE. This CDR3 is CASSVTATNTGELFF. For the CDR3, the DNA is TGTGCCAGCAGCGTTACAGCTACGAACACCGGGGAGCTGTTTTTT.

In its sample, this clone was seen once. J is TRBJ2-7 and V is TRBV5-4, with 8 bases lining up with TRBD1. With V trimmed by 3 bases and J by 0 bases, 11 bases remained unmatched. The CDR3 is 17 residues long. Germline CDR1 SGHNT, CDR2 YYREEE (reference sequence). The CDR3 loop is CASSSAPQGAISYEQYF. CDR3 coding DNA: TGTGCCAGCAGCTCGGCACCCCAGGGGGCTATCTCCTACGAGCAGTACTTC.

This chain connects TRBV5-1 to TRBJ2-7, with 8 bases that match TRBD1. Trimming took 4 bases from V and 5 from J; bases not matched to a gene: 8. Germline CDR1 reads SGHRS; CDR2 reads YFSETQ. This CDR3 is built from 14 residues. CDR3 protein: CASSPDRAWNEQYF. The CDR3 coding sequence is TGCGCCAGCAGCCCGGACAGGGCATGGAACGAGCAGTACTTC.

The chain uses TRBV19 and TRBJ2-6, with D perhaps matching TRBD1 or TRBD2 (5 bases each). Germline CDR1 and CDR2: LNHDA and SQIVND (reference sequence). This CDR3 has 18 residues. Trimming took off 3 bases at V and 4 bases at J, with 19 bases between the two ends. CDR3 sequence: CASSIIAGTVFGANVLTF. The CDR3 DNA is TGTGCCAGTAGTATCATTGCAGGGACGGTTTTCGGGGCCAACGTCCTGACTTTC.

The chain combines TRBV11-2 with TRBJ1-3; no definite D call. Trimming cost V 6 bases and J 1 base, with 10 bases left between them. Looked up from germline, CDR1 is SGHAT and CDR2 is FQNNGV. This CDR3 is 14 amino acids long. CDR3 in amino acids: CASRNTVSGNTIYF. CDR3 nucleotides: TGTGCCAGCAGAAACACGGTATCTGGAAACACCATATATTTT.

The chain recombines TRBV7-2 with TRBJ2-7; D unresolved. V dropped 5 bases and J dropped 0 bases, with 11 bases sitting between them. The germline V gene has CDR1 SGHTA and CDR2 FQGNSA. This CDR3 has 14 amino acids. DNA for the CDR3: TGTGCCAGCAGCCCCAGAGGCGCCTCCTACGAGCAGTACTTC. It yields the protein CASSPRGASYEQYF.

The chain recombines TRBV9 with TRBJ2-7, with D perhaps given as TRBD1 or TRBD2 (5 bases each). The ends were cut back, 0 bases at V and 2 bases at J, with 15 bases in the middle. The germline gives CDR1 SGDLS, CDR2 YYNGEE. The CDR3 loop spans 16 amino acids. CDR3 sequence: CASSVGDQYYPYEQYF. The CDR3 DNA reads TGTGCCAGCAGCGTAGGGGACCAGTACTATCCCTACGAGCAGTACTTC.

The rearrangement links TRBV29-1 to TRBJ1-2, with 8 bases matching TRBD1. This CDR3 is built from 15 residues. With 5 bases clipped from V and 4 bases from J, the junction kept 12 bases outside the gene matches. Germline CDR1 reads SQVTM; CDR2 reads ANQGSEA. The CDR3 DNA sequence: TGCAGCGTTTCGAACAGGGGGTTCCCCGCCTATGGCTACACCTTC. Amino acids: CSVSNRGFPAYGYTF. Full variable domain (remainder filled in from reference TRBV29-1 and TRBJ1-2): SAVISQKPSRDICQRGTSLTIQCQVDSQVTMMFWYRQQPGQSLTLIATANQGSEATYESGFVIDKFPISRPNLTFSTLTVSNMSPEDSSIYLCSVSNRGFPAYGYTFGSGTRLTVV.

Written as DNA, the CDR3 is TGCGCCAGCAGCTCCAGGGGCAGTGACGGGGAGCTGTTTTTT. This encodes CASSSRGSDGELFF. The chain links TRBV5-1 to TRBJ2-2; the D gene is possibly TRBD1 (6 bases). The germline CDR1 and CDR2 sequences are SGHRS and YFSETQ. The V end lost 3 bases, the J end lost 7 bases, and 13 bases lay between the germline ends. The CDR3 is 14 amino acids.

The chain couples TRBV20-1 to TRBJ2-3; no definite D call. Germline CDR1 reads DFQATT; CDR2 reads SNEGSKA (reference sequence). Between the trimmed V and J ends, which lost 6 bases and 5 bases, there was a span of 6 bases. The CDR3 is 10 amino acids. CDR3 nucleotides: TGCAGTGCAGAACGAGATACGCAGTATTTT. As protein: CSAERDTQYF.

The V call is TRBV5-1, the J call TRBJ2-3; D is unclear. Per germline, CDR1 SGHRS and CDR2 YFSETQ. V gave up 4 bases and J gave up 5 bases, with 17 bases separating them. The CDR3 totals 15 residues. The CDR3 here is CASSAPDWSRDTQYF. In nucleotides, the CDR3 is TGCGCCAGCAGCGCACCCGACTGGAGTCGAGATACGCAGTATTTT.

The chain uses TRBV30 and TRBJ1-5, with D hard to call. Germline V gene data show CDR1 as GTSNPN and CDR2 as SVGIG (reference sequence). The CDR3 contains 13 residues. Trimming removed 5 bases from V and 4 bases from J, with 12 bases in between. The CDR3 sequence is CAWAFGVNQPQHF. In DNA form, the CDR3 reads TGTGCCTGGGCGTTTGGGGTGAATCAGCCCCAGCATTTT. Full variable domain (outside the CDR3, taken from reference TRBV30 and TRBJ1-5): SQTIHQWPATLVQPVGSPLSLECTVEGTSNPNLYWYRQAAGRGLQLLFYSVGIGQISSEVPQNLSASRPQDRQFILSSKKLLLSDSGFYLCAWAFGVNQPQHFGDGTRLSIL.

As regards this clone: This specimen includes other DNA sequences encoding the same CDR3. The chain has TRBV5-4 and TRBJ2-7, with 10 positions matching TRBD1. With 4 bases clipped from V and 4 bases from J, the junction kept 5 bases outside the gene matches. The germline V gene encodes CDR1 SGHNT and CDR2 YYREEE (reference sequence). CDR3 length equals 14 residues. CDR3 amino acids: CASSPRDRGYEQYF. The CDR3, as DNA: TGTGCCAGCAGCCCCCGGGACAGGGGATACGAGCAGTACTTC.

The rearrangement joins TRBV4-2 to TRBJ2-3; D unclear. The CDR3 has 13 residues. V was clipped by 0 bases and J by 6 bases, with 7 bases between them. Germline V CDR1 and CDR2: LGHNA, YNFKEQ. CDR3 amino acids: CASSQESEDTQYF. As DNA, the CDR3 is TGTGCCAGCAGCCAAGAATCAGAGGATACGCAGTATTTT.

This clone was detected only once. The CDR3 nucleotides are TGTGCCAGTAGCCGGACAGGGAACAACTACGAGCAGTACTTC. This codes for CASSRTGNNYEQYF. The chain carries TRBV19 and TRBJ2-7, with TRBD1 matching 8 bases. Losses at the gene ends were 6 bases for V and 3 bases for J; bases not matched to a gene: 7. The CDR3 has 14 residues. Germline V gene sequence: CDR1 LNHDA, CDR2 SQIVND (reference sequence).

The J gene is TRBJ2-7, the V gene TRBV7-2, with D possibly matching TRBD2 (5 bases). Germline V CDR1 and CDR2: SGHTA, FQGNSA. This CDR3 is 14 amino acids long. Trimming cost V 1 base and J 1 base, with 8 bases left between them. CDR3 region: CASSLDSGSYEQYF. The CDR3 DNA reads as TGTGCCAGCAGCTTAGATTCGGGGTCCTACGAGCAGTACTTC.

This clone has a single count. The V and J genes are TRBV6-5 and TRBJ2-1; D could derive from TRBD1 or TRBD2 (5 bases each). The ends were cut back, 6 bases at V and 6 bases at J, with 15 bases in the middle. This CDR3 is 14 amino acids long. Germline CDR1 MNHEY, CDR2 SVGAGI. The CDR3 DNA reads as TGTGCCAGCAGACGGGACGATCAGAGCAATGAGCAGTTCTTC. This translates into CASRRDDQSNEQFF.

J is TRBJ1-4 and V is TRBV4-1; D may be TRBD1 (5 bases). The CDR3 consists of 17 residues. Per the germline V gene, CDR1 is MGHRA and CDR2 is YSYEKL. Trimming removed 4 bases from V and 0 bases from J, with 15 bases in between. The DNA for the CDR3 is TGCGCCAGCAGCCTTTCCCTAGGGGCACCAACTAATGAAAAACTGTTTTTT. Protein: CASSLSLGAPTNEKLFF.

The V and J genes are TRBV19 and TRBJ2-1; no clear D. The germline CDR1 and CDR2 sequences are LNHDA and SQIVND (reference sequence). CDR3 size: 13 residues. The V end was cut by 8 bases, the J end by 9 bases, with 17 bases between. The DNA for the CDR3 is TGTGCCAGTTCTTGGCCCCAAGCTCCTGAGCAGTTCTTC. Translation: CASSWPQAPEQFF.

As for this clone: Relative to the germline gene, one junction end is altered; a read error may explain this. The J gene is TRBJ2-2, the V gene TRBV5-4; 7 nucleotides match TRBD2. CDR1 and CDR2 (germline): SGHNT, YYREEE (reference sequence). The CDR3 covers 15 residues. CDR3 sequence: CASSLAGVRTGELFF. The CDR3 bases are TGTGCCAGCAGTTTGGCGGGAGTCCGCACCGGGGAGCTGTTTTTT.

V gene TRBV6-4 combines with J gene TRBJ2-1; no firm D call. The germline V and J ends were trimmed by 4 bases and 5 bases, with 6 bases remaining between them. CDR1 is MRHNA and CDR2 is SNTAGT in the germline V gene. The CDR3 covers 12 residues. CDR3 in DNA: TGTGCCAGCAGTGGCGGCAACAATGAGCAGTTCTTC. Its translation: CASSGGNNEQFF.

The chain couples TRBV6-4 to TRBJ1-5; D gene unclear. The germline gives CDR1 MRHNA, CDR2 SNTAGT. This CDR3 spans 15 amino acids. Trimming removed 5 bases from V and 4 bases from J, with 15 bases in between. The chain's CDR3 is CASSLVGSNNQPQHF. In DNA form, the CDR3 reads TGTGCCAGCAGTCTGGTCGGCAGTAATAATCAGCCCCAGCATTTT.